A single sample is the source of the 12 T cell receptor beta chains below, sequenced in a study of CD8 T cells in cerebrospinal fluid in Alzheimer's disease. No DNA is given; TCRdb re-called the 10x single-cell sequencing reads and lists each CDR3 protein once. The sample holds 1,300 to 1,500 distinct CDR3 sequences. The sequencing sample was made of cerebrospinal fluid. These receptors all come from a human donor with mild cognitive impairment.

The chain has TRBV6-5 and TRBJ1-3; checking the TCRdb D call of TRBD1 is not possible without DNA. CDR1 and CDR2 (germline): MNHEY, SVGAGI. The CDR3 runs 14 residues. CDR3: CASSSPGIGNTIYF.

This clonotype is called medium-sized (0.01 to 0.1%) based on its frequency. J is TRBJ2-3 and V is TRBV7-8; no DNA is available, so the TRBD2 call from TCRdb remains unchecked. Germline V gives CDR1 SGHVS, CDR2 FQNEAQ. CDR3 length: 16 amino acids. The CDR3 loop is CASSLEGGSVTDTQYF.

The V call is TRBV6-2 or TRBV6-3, the J call TRBJ2-7; TCRdb's D call of TRBD1 is untestable without DNA. Germline-derived CDR1 and CDR2 are MNHEY and SVGEGT. This CDR3 spans 14 amino acids. CDR3 amino acids: CASRGPEAPYEQYF.

J is TRBJ1-2 and V is TRBV2; TCRdb's D call of TRBD1 is untestable without DNA. The CDR3 is 15 amino acids. CDR1 and CDR2 (germline): SNHLY, FYNNEI. The CDR3 protein is CASREQGASNYGYTF.

This clonotype is identified as medium-sized from frequency. The V and J genes are TRBV2 and TRBJ1-2. The germline gives CDR1 SNHLY, CDR2 FYNNEI. This CDR3 comprises 15 residues. This CDR3 reads CASSEGGASNYGYTF.

This clonotype is classed as medium-sized by frequency. The CDR3 reads CSAPTSGSINEQFF. This sequence joins TRBV20-1 and TRBJ2-1; TCRdb reports TRBD2, a call that lacks DNA to check it against. Germline assignment: CDR1 DFQATT and CDR2 SNEGSKA (reference sequence). This CDR3 has 14 amino acids.

In terms of frequency, this clonotype is large (0.1 to 1%). This rearrangement joins TRBV7-9 to TRBJ2-1; the TCRdb call, TRBD2, lacks DNA for checking. The CDR3 spans 15 residues. Germline CDR1 SEHNR, CDR2 FQNEAQ (reference sequence). This CDR3 reads CASSRTSGGYNEQFF.

The V call is TRBV20-1, the J call TRBJ2-7; the TCRdb D gene call, TRBD2, has no DNA to confirm it. CDR3 length equals 16 residues. Germline CDR1 DFQATT, CDR2 SNEGSKA (reference sequence). CDR3 sequence: CSARDLAGERTYEQYF.

Its frequency marks this clonotype as medium-sized (0.01 to 0.1%). The chain is built from TRBV12-3 or TRBV12-4 and TRBJ2-7. This CDR3 has 12 amino acids. The CDR3 loop reads CASSFSVGEQYF.

J is TRBJ1-1 and V is TRBV12-3 or TRBV12-4. The CDR3 runs to 14 residues. The CDR3 here is CASSLAETNTEAFF.

J is TRBJ2-3 and V is TRBV5-4; TCRdb outputs TRBD2, but without DNA this stays unchecked. Germline V gene data show CDR1 as SGHNT and CDR2 as YYREEE (reference sequence). This CDR3 is built from 17 residues. The chain's CDR3 is CASSFGRGLSFADTQYF.

In terms of frequency, this clonotype is medium-sized. The rearrangement uses TRBV20-1 and TRBJ2-7; TCRdb calls TRBD2, which cannot be checked without DNA. The CDR3 runs to 15 residues. Germline V gene sequence: CDR1 DFQATT, CDR2 SNEGSKA (reference sequence). The CDR3 protein is CSAAPLAGGTYEQYF.